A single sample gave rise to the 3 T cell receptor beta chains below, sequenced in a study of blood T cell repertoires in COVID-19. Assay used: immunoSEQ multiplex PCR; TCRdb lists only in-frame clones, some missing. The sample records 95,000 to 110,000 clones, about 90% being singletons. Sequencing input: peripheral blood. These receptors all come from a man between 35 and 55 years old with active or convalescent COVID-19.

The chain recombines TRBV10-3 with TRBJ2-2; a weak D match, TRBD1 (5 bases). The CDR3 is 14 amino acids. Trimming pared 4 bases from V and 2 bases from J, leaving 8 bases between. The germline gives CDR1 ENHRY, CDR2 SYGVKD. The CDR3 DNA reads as TGTGCCATCAGTGGCGACAGAAACACCGGGGAGCTGTTTTTT. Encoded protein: CAISGDRNTGELFF.

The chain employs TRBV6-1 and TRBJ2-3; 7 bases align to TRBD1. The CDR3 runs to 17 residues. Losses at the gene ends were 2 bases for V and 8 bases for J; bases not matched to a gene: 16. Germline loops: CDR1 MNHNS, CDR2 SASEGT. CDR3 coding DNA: TGTGCCAGCAGTGAAAGGGCCGAGGGGGCTACGGGTGGTACGCAGTATTTT. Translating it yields CASSERAEGATGGTQYF.

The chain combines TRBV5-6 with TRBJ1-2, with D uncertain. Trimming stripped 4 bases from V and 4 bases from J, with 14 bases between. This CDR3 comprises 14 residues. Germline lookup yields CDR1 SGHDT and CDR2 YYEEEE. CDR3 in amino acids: CASSARSKFYGYTF. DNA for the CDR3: TGTGCCAGCAGCGCCCGTAGCAAATTCTATGGCTACACCTTC. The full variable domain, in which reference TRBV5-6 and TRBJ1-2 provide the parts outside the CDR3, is DAGVTQSPTHLIKTRGQQVTLRCSPKSGHDTVSWYQQALGQGPQFIFQYYEEEERQRGNFPDRFSGHQFPNYSSELNVNALLLGDSALYLCASSARSKFYGYTFGSGTRLTVV.